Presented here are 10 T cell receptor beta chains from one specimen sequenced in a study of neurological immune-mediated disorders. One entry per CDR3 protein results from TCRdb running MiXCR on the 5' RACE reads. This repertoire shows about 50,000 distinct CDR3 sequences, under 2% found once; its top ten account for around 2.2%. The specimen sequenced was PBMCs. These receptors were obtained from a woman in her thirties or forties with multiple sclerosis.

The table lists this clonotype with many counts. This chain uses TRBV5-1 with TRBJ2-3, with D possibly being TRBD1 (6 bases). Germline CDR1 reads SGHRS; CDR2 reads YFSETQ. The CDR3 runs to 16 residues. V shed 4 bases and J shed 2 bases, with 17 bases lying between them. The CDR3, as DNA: TGCGCCAGCAGCGGAGGACAGACCTCGGTCACAGATACGCAGTATTTT. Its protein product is CASSGGQTSVTDTQYF.

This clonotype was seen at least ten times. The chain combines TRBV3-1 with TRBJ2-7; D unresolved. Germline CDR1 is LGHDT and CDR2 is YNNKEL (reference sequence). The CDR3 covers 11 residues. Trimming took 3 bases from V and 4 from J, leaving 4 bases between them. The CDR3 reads CASSQAYEQYF. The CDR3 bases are TGTGCCAGCAGCCAGGCGTACGAGCAGTACTTC.

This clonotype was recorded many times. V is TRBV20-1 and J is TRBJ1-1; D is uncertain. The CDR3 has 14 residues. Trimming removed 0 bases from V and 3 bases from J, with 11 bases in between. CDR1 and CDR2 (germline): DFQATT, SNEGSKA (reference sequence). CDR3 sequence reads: CSARDYDGDTEAFF. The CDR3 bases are TGCAGTGCTAGAGATTATGACGGAGACACTGAAGCTTTCTTT.

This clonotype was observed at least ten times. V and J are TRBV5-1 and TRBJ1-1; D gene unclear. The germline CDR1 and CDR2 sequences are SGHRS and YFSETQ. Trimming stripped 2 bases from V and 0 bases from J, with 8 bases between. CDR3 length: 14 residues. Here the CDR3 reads CASSFDGMNTEAFF. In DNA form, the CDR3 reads TGCGCCAGCAGCTTTGATGGAATGAACACTGAAGCTTTCTTT.

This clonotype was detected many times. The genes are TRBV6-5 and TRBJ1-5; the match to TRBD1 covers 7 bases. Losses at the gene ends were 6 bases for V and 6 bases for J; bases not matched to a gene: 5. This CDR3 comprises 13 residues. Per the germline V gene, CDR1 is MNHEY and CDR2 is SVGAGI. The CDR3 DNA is TGTGCCAGCAGACAGGGGTATGGTCAGCCCCAGCATTTT. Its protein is CASRQGYGQPQHF.

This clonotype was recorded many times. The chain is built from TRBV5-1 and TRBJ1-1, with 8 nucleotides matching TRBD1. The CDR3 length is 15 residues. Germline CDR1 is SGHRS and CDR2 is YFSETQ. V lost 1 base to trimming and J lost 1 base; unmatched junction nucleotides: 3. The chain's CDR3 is CASSLLTGGNTEAFF. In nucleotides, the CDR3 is TGCGCCAGCAGCTTGTTAACAGGGGGGAACACTGAAGCTTTCTTT. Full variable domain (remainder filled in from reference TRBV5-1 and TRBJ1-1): KAGVTQTPRYLIKTRGQQVTLSCSPISGHRSVSWYQQTPGQGLQFLFEYFSETQRNKGNFPGRFSGRQFSNSRSEMNVSTLELGDSALYLCASSLLTGGNTEAFFGQGTRLTVV.

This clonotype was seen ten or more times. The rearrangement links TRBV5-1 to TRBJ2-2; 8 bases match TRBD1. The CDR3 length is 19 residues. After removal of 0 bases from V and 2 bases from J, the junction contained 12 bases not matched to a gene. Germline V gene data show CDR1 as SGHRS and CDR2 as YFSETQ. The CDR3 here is CASSLGPLDRGPNTGELFF. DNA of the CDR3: TGCGCCAGCAGCTTGGGCCCCCTAGACAGGGGCCCCAACACCGGGGAGCTGTTTTTT. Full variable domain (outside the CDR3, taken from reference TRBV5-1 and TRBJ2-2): KAGVTQTPRYLIKTRGQQVTLSCSPISGHRSVSWYQQTPGQGLQFLFEYFSETQRNKGNFPGRFSGRQFSNSRSEMNVSTLELGDSALYLCASSLGPLDRGPNTGELFFGEGSRLTVL.

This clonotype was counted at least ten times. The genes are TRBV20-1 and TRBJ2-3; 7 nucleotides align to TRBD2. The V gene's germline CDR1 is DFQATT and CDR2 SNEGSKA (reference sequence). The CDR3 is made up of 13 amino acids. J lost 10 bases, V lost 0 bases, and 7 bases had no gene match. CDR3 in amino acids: CSARDPKRGAQYF. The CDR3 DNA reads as TGCAGTGCTAGAGACCCTAAGCGGGGTGCGCAGTATTTT.

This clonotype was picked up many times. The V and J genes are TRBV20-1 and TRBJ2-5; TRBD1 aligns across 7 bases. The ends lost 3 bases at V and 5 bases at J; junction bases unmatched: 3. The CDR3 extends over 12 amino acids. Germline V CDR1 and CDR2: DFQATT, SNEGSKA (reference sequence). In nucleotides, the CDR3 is TGCAGTGCTAGCGACAGGGAGGAGACCCAGTACTTC. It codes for CSASDREETQYF.

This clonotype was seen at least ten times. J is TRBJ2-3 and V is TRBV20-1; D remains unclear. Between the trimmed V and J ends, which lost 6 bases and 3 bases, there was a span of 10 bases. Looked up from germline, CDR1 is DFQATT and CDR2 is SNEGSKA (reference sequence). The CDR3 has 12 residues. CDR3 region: CSAQVGTDTQYF. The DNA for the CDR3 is TGCAGTGCCCAAGTGGGGACAGATACGCAGTATTTT.